This section outlines one T cell receptor beta chain sequence together with its context. What it binds is not known. TCRB CDR3 was amplified from 2 ug genomic DNA or less. Primers: 60 V beta forward and 13 J beta reverse. Assay: immunoSEQ multiplex PCR; the TCRdb copy retains only in-frame clones and omits some. The repertoire holds about 99,000 clones, with roughly 79% as singletons. In germline, CDR1 is SGHNT, CDR2 YENEEA. Trimming left V 4 bases short and J 7 bases short, with 16 bases between. The CDR3 sequence is 15 residues long. This record belongs to a study of glioma-infiltrating T cells after dendritic cell vaccination. Study-wide results and caveats: Higher pretreatment TIL content predicted longer progression-free time and survival. TCR clonality showed no direct relationship with survival.

The gene calls are TRBV11-3 and TRBJ2-2; tentatively, D is TRBD2 (7 bases). The sequence was obtained from a human donor with glioblastoma. The material was blood, obtained before dendritic cell vaccination. The CDR3, as DNA: TGTGCCAGCAGCTCCATAGGGGGGAGGGGCGGGGAGCTGTTTTTT. Translating it yields CASSSIGGRGGELFF.